The entry below gives a single T cell receptor (beta chain) sequence along with its context. This sample stems from a study of control samples from healthy donors and cancer patients. TCRdb's table, derived via immunoSEQ multiplex PCR, lists solely in-frame clones and lacks some. There are 150,000 or so clones in the sample; almost 90% occur only once, and approximately 1.7% lies in the top ten. The clonotype was recovered from a man aged 18 to 29 in good health. The sequencing input was blood.

The CDR3 here is CATSEAGGPAQHF. The DNA of the CDR3 is TGTGCCACCAGTGAGGCAGGGGGGCCGGCCCAGCATTTT. The rearrangement uses TRBV24-1 and TRBJ1-5; TRBD1 matches at 7 bases. The V gene end was trimmed by 4 bases and the J gene end by 11 bases; junction bases not matched to a gene: 7. The CDR3 contains 13 residues. Germline values: CDR1 KGHDR, CDR2 SFDVKD.